This T cell receptor (beta chain) is drawn from a study of Graves' ophthalmopathy and Graves' hyperthyroidism. This CDR3 spans 15 amino acids. The V end was cut by 4 bases, the J end by 8 bases, with 18 bases between. The germline V gene encodes CDR1 MGHDK and CDR2 SYGVNS. The study, taken as a whole, reports: Also, most clonotypes expanded in the thyroid above 0.001 frequency appeared in blood. A 13-signature model separated ophthalmopathy from stable hyperthyroidism, about 91% sensitivity, around 78% specificity.

Diagnosis was based on clinical symptoms, serum thyroxine, TRAb, thyroid ultrasound and orbital computed tomography. The count of this clonotype is one. Its target is not known. The authors amplified TCR beta CDR3 regions from RNA transcripts. HTBI primers served in a first-round RT-PCR, which a second-round multiplex PCR followed. TCRdb re-called the multiplex PCR reads with MiXCR, one entry per CDR3 protein. The repertoire holds hundreds of thousands of distinct CDR3 sequences, with approximately 39% as singletons. The V gene is TRBV25-1, the J gene TRBJ1-3, with TRBD1 as a possible D gene (5 bases). What was sequenced was peripheral blood. This TCR was recovered from an adult man with Graves' ophthalmopathy. The CDR3 DNA is TGTGCCAGCAGTGTTGAGGGGAGGGGAGGCTACACCATATATTTT. It yields the protein CASSVEGRGGYTIYF.